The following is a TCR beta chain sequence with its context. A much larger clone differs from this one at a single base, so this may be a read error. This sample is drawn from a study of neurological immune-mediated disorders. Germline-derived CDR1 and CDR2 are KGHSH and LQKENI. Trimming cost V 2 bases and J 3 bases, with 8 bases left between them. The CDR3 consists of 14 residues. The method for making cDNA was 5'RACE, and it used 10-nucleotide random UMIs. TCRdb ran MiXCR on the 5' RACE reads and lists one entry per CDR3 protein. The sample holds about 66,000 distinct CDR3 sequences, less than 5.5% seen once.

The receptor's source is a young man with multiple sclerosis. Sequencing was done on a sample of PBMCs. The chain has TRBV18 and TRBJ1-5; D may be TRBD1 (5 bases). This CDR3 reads CASSPGADNQPQHF. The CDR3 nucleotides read TGTGCCAGCTCACCAGGGGCGGACAATCAGCCCCAGCATTTT.